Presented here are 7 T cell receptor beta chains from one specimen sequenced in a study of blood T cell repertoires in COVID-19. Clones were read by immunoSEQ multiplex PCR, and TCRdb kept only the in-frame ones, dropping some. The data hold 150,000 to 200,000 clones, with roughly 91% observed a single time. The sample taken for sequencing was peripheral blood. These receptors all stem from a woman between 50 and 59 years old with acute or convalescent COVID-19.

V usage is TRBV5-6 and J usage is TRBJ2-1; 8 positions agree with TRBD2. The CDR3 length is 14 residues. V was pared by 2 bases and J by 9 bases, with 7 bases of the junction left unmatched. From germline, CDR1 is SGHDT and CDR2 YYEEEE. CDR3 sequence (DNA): TGTGCCAGCAGCTTTGGGACTAGTAATGGTGAGCAGTTCTTC. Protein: CASSFGTSNGEQFF.

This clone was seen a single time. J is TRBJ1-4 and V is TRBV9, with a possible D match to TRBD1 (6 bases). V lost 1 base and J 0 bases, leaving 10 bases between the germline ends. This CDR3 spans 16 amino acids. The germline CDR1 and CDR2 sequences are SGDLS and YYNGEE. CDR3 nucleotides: TGTGCCAGCAGCGTAACAGGGAGATCAACTAATGAAAAACTGTTTTTT. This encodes CASSVTGRSTNEKLFF.

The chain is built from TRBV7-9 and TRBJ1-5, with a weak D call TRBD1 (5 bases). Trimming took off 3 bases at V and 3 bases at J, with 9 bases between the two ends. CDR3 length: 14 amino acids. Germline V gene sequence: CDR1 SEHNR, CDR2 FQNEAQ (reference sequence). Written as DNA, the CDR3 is TGTGCCAGCAGCTTCGACAGCCCCAATCAGCCCCAGCATTTT. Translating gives CASSFDSPNQPQHF.

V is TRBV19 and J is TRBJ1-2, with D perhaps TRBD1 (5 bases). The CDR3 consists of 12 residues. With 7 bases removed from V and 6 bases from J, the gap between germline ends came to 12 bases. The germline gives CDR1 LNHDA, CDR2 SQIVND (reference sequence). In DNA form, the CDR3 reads TGTGCCAGTACGGGGGGGATTAATGGCTACACCTTC. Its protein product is CASTGGINGYTF.

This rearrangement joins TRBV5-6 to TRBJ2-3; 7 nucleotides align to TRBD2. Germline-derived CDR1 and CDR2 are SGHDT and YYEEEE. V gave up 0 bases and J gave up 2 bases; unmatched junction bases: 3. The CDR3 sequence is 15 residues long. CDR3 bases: TGTGCCAGCAGCTTGGCTAGCGGAAACACAGATACGCAGTATTTT. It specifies CASSLASGNTDTQYF.

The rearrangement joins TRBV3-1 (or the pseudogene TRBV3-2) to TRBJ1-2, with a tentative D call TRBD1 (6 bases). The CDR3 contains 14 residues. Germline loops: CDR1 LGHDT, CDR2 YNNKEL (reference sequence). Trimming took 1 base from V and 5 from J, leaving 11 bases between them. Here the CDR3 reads CASSQAGEGYGYTF. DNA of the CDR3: TGTGCCAGCAGCCAAGCAGGGGAGGGATATGGCTACACCTTC.

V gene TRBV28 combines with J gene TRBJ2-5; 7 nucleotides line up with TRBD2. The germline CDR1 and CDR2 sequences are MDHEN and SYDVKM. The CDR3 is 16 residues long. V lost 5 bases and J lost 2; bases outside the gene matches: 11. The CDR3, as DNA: TGTGCCAGCAGTCCCCTCCTGCCCGGGAGGCAAGAGACCCAGTACTTC. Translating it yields CASSPLLPGRQETQYF.